These 10 T cell receptor beta chains were all obtained from the same sample, sequenced in a study of blood T cell repertoires in COVID-19. Repertoires were generated with immunoSEQ multiplex PCR, while TCRdb's copy carries only in-frame clones and drops some. The table has around 300,000 clones, around 90% seen once; the top ten hold approximately 2.2%. Sequenced sample: peripheral blood. All receptors derive from a man aged 50 to 59 with acute or convalescent COVID-19.

This clone has more than one count but fewer than ten. The chain is built from TRBV12-3 or TRBV12-4 and TRBJ2-7, with D unresolved. Trimming cost V 8 bases and J 4 bases, with 12 bases left between them. The CDR3 is made up of 12 amino acids. CDR3 amino acids: CASCVSNYEQYF. Written as DNA, the CDR3 is TGTGCCAGCTGCGTGTCTAATTACGAGCAGTACTTC.

This chain joins TRBV3-1 (or the pseudogene TRBV3-2) and TRBJ1-6; D not certain. The V gene lost 5 bases and the J gene lost 4 bases, with 12 bases spanning the gap. This CDR3 contains 15 residues. Germline assignment: CDR1 LGHDT and CDR2 YNNKEL (reference sequence). CDR3 loop: CASSTQEVYNSPLHF. The CDR3 DNA follows: TGTGCCAGCAGCACTCAGGAGGTTTATAATTCACCCCTCCACTTT.

This clone was counted a single time. This chain uses TRBV29-1 with TRBJ2-7; perhaps TRBD1 as D (6 bases). CDR1 and CDR2 (germline): SQVTM, ANQGSEA. The V and J ends lost 1 base and 0 bases respectively, with 13 bases between them. The CDR3 length is 15 residues. The CDR3 sequence: CSVEAATGFSYEQYF. The CDR3 DNA is TGCAGCGTTGAAGCCGCTACAGGGTTCTCCTACGAGCAGTACTTC.

The chain links TRBV12-3 or TRBV12-4 to TRBJ1-1, with D unclear. With 7 bases removed from V and 8 bases from J, the gap between germline ends came to 17 bases. CDR3 length: 13 residues. As DNA, the CDR3 is TGTGCCAGCAACCAACGGGGATCAAAAGAAGCTTTCTTT. Translating gives CASNQRGSKEAFF.

The genes are TRBV30 and TRBJ2-5, with unresolved D. The germline gives CDR1 GTSNPN, CDR2 SVGIG (reference sequence). The CDR3 is made up of 16 amino acids. Between the trimmed V and J ends, which lost 1 base and 0 bases, there was a span of 15 bases. CDR3: CAWSGRFGTNQETQYF. The CDR3 region has the DNA TGTGCCTGGAGTGGGCGCTTCGGAACTAACCAAGAGACCCAGTACTTC. The full variable domain, with the rest looked up from reference TRBV30 and TRBJ2-5, is SQTIHQWPATLVQPVGSPLSLECTVEGTSNPNLYWYRQAAGRGLQLLFYSVGIGQISSEVPQNLSASRPQDRQFILSSKKLLLSDSGFYLCAWSGRFGTNQETQYFGPGTRLLVL.

CDR3 coding DNA: TGTGCCAGCAGCACGGGTGGGACAGCAACTAATGAAAAACTGTTTTTT. This gives the protein CASSTGGTATNEKLFF. This chain uses TRBV27 with TRBJ1-4; 7 bases are shared with TRBD1. This CDR3 is 16 amino acids long. Germline V gene sequence: CDR1 MNHEY, CDR2 SMNVEV (reference sequence). The ends lost 6 bases at V and 0 bases at J; junction bases unmatched: 7.

The CDR3 nucleotides are TGCGCCAGCAGTTCCGCGACTAGCGGGGATCGAGAGACCCAGTACTTC. Encoded protein: CASSSATSGDRETQYF. The chain joins TRBV5-1 to TRBJ2-5; 11 nucleotides align to TRBD2. The germline V gene has CDR1 SGHRS and CDR2 YFSETQ. This CDR3 region has 16 residues. J lost 4 bases, V lost 5 bases, and 10 bases had no gene match.

The DNA for the CDR3 is TGCGCCAGCAGTCCCGGGGGGATGAACACTGAAGCTTTCTTT. It translates to CASSPGGMNTEAFF. The rearrangement uses TRBV10-1 and TRBJ1-1; D possibly corresponds to TRBD1 (5 bases). Trimming removed 5 bases at V and 0 bases at J, with 10 bases between. This CDR3 has 14 residues. Germline CDR1 and CDR2: WNHNN and SYGVQD (reference sequence).

The rearrangement links TRBV18 to TRBJ2-7, with D perhaps TRBD2 (6 bases). CDR3 length: 16 residues. In germline, CDR1 is KGHSH, CDR2 LQKENI. The germline V and J ends were trimmed by 2 bases and 3 bases, with 17 bases remaining between them. The CDR3 region is CASSPEGREDYYEQYF. The CDR3 nucleotides read TGTGCCAGCTCACCAGAGGGCAGGGAGGACTACTACGAGCAGTACTTC.

About this clone: The sample carries other DNA sequences with the same CDR3. This chain links TRBV7-6 with TRBJ1-1; perhaps TRBD1 as D (5 bases). Germline V gene lookup returns CDR1 SGHVS and CDR2 FNYEAQ. This CDR3 contains 15 residues. V lost 1 base, J lost 4 bases, and 13 bases lay in between. The CDR3 loop is CASSLGWGVGTEAFF. CDR3 DNA: TGTGCCAGCAGCTTAGGTTGGGGGGTAGGCACTGAAGCTTTCTTT. The whole variable domain, remainder taken from reference TRBV7-6 and TRBJ1-1, is GAGVSQSPRYKVTKRGQDVALRCDPISGHVSLYWYRQALGQGPEFLTYFNYEAQQDKSGLPNDRFSAERPEGSISTLTIQRTEQRDSAMYRCASSLGWGVGTEAFFGQGTRLTVV.